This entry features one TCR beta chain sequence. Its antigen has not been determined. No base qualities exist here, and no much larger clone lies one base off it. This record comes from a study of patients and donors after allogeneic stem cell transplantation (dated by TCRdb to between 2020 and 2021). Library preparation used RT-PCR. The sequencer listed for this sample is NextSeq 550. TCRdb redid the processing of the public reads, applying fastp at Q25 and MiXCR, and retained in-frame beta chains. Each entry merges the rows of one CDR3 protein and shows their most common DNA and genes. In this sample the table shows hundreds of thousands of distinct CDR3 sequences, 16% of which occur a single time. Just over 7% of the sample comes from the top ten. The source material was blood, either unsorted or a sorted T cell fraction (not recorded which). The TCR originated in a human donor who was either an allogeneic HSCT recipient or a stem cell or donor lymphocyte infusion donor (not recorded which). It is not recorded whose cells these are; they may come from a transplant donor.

The CDR3 region reads CSVEPSSEAHNEQFF. Here is the DNA: TGCAGCGTTGAACCCAGTTCAGAGGCCCACAATGAGCAGTTCTTC. The V and J segments used are TRBV29-1 and TRBJ2-1, with the D segment identity uncertain. CDR1 and CDR2 (SQVTM, ANQGSEA) derive from the germline V gene. CDR3 length: 15 amino acids, cysteine to phenylalanine. The entry retains the CDR3 DNA only, 45 bases that are in frame from base 1. At the junction V is shortened by 2 bases and J by 5 bases, with 16 bases in between.